The 5 T cell receptor beta chains in this list originate from one sample, sequenced in a study of OX40 agonist ivuxolimab in advanced cancers. Profiled with immunoSEQ multiplex PCR; TCRdb holds only in-frame clones, not every one. This table holds around 62,000 clones, 84% found once. The sample here was CD4+ or CD8+ T cells sorted from blood, taken in a trial of the OX40 agonist ivuxolimab. These receptors all come from an adult with an advanced solid tumor such as melanoma, head and neck, liver or kidney cancer.

This clone was recorded only once. The rearrangement uses TRBV5-1 and TRBJ1-3; D unresolved. CDR3 length: 15 residues. Trimming shortened V by 2 bases and J by 2 bases, and 11 bases separated the two germline ends. Germline CDR1 reads SGHRS; CDR2 reads YFSETQ. The CDR3 bases are TGCGCCAGCAGCTTTATTCACGGAGCTGGAAACACCATATATTTT. Encoded protein: CASSFIHGAGNTIYF.

This chain links TRBV5-5 with TRBJ1-4, with a weak D call TRBD1 (5 bases). The ends were cut back, 5 bases at V and 2 bases at J, with 13 bases in the middle. This CDR3 has 15 residues. Germline V gene data show CDR1 as SGHKS and CDR2 as YYEKEE (reference sequence). The CDR3 DNA sequence: TGTGCCAGCAGTTATAACAGGTGGACTAATGAAAAACTGTTTTTT. Translating gives CASSYNRWTNEKLFF.

The genes are TRBV19 and TRBJ1-3; 8 bases fit TRBD1. The CDR3 extends over 17 amino acids. Trimming cost V 5 bases and J 0 bases; bases outside gene matches: 9. Germline values: CDR1 LNHDA, CDR2 SQIVND (reference sequence). The CDR3 region is CASSRSTGALSGNTIYF. The CDR3 region has the DNA TGTGCCAGTAGTCGATCGACAGGGGCCCTCTCTGGAAACACCATATATTTT.

This chain uses TRBV29-1 with TRBJ1-6; the D is unclear. V shed 5 bases and J shed 0 bases, with 8 bases lying between them. Germline-derived CDR1 and CDR2 are SQVTM and ANQGSEA. The CDR3 contains 14 residues. The CDR3 nucleotides read TGCAGCGTTAAAGGGAGCTCCTATAATTCACCCCTCCACTTT. Amino acids: CSVKGSSYNSPLHF.

This clone has a single count. This chain connects TRBV5-1 to TRBJ2-5, with 9 bases identical to TRBD2. The germline V gene has CDR1 SGHRS and CDR2 YFSETQ. CDR3 length equals 15 residues. J lost 4 bases, V lost 3 bases, and 7 bases had no gene match. CDR3 residues: CASSSGSGGLETQYF. The CDR3 region has the DNA TGCGCCAGCAGCTCAGGAAGCGGGGGGCTAGAGACCCAGTACTTC.